The entry that follows covers one T cell receptor (beta chain) sequence. The data were taken from a study of blood T cell repertoires in COVID-19. Resolution of symptoms, clearance, or two negative PCRs was present in recovered Cohort 3 donors. The protocol was immunoSEQ multiplex PCR, while the TCRdb copy is restricted to in-frame clones and leaves out a portion. The top ten clones hold 1.8% of a sample with roughly 500,000 clones, roughly 90% of them seen once. This clonotype was obtained from a woman in her thirties or forties who had recovered from COVID-19. What was sequenced was PBMCs or T cells enriched from blood (not recorded which).

The CDR3 reads CASSLRGQSTDTQYF. The CDR3 bases are TGTGCCAGCAGCTTAAGAGGACAGAGCACAGATACGCAGTATTTT. The chain carries TRBV7-9 and TRBJ2-3; a possible D gene is TRBD1 (6 bases). Germline V CDR1 and CDR2: SEHNR, FQNEAQ (reference sequence). The CDR3 contains 15 residues. V gave up 2 bases and J gave up 0 bases, with 9 bases separating them.